This T cell receptor beta chain was captured in a study of blood T cells in healthy people across ages. Then a second PCR, running roughly 6 to 11 cycles, was carried out with a sample-barcoded 5' primer and a J-beta primer mix. TCRdb ran MiXCR on the 5' RACE reads and lists one entry per CDR3 protein. This repertoire shows some 1.7 million distinct CDR3 sequences, 28% found once; its top ten account for over 7%. This clonotype was detected ten times or more. The CDR3 runs 14 residues. V was clipped by 1 base and J by 6 bases; unmatched bases: 5. Germline CDR1 is DFQATT and CDR2 is SNEGSKA (reference sequence).

The sequencing input was blood. This chain connects TRBV20-1 to TRBJ2-7, with 11 positions matching TRBD2. The receptor comes from a woman aged 30 to 39 in good health. CDR3 nucleotides: TGCAGTGCTAGAGGGGCTAGCGGGGGGTTCGAGCAGTACTTC. It is translated as CSARGASGGFEQYF.